The 15 T cell receptor beta chains given below trace back to one sample, sequenced in a study of chemoradiotherapy in HPV16-positive cancers. Data came from immunoSEQ multiplex PCR; TCRdb stores just in-frame clones and leaves some out. The sample yields roughly 23,000 clones, roughly 90% seen once. The sequencing used blood, collected from a patient who underwent chemoradiotherapy. These receptors all stem from a human donor with HPV-associated anogenital cancer.

This chain's CDR3 is CASSLPGQETQYF. Here the CDR3 DNA reads TGTGCCAGCAGCTTGCCGGGGCAAGAGACCCAGTACTTC. This chain joins TRBV5-4 and TRBJ2-5, with D possibly TRBD2 on 5 matching bases. This CDR3 is built from 13 residues. The V gene's germline CDR1 is SGHNT and CDR2 YYREEE (reference sequence). V was shortened by 1 base and J by 2 bases, with 6 bases between the two germline ends.

The chain recombines TRBV6-5 with TRBJ2-6; D might be TRBD1 (6 bases). V lost 6 bases and J lost 4, with 13 bases in between. CDR1 is MNHEY and CDR2 is SVGAGI in the germline V gene. This CDR3 spans 15 amino acids. The CDR3 region is CASRGTGIGANVLTF. The CDR3 DNA reads as TGTGCCAGCAGGGGAACAGGGATCGGGGCCAACGTCCTGACTTTC.

The chain recombines TRBV7-9 with TRBJ1-3; D uncertain. Germline CDR1 is SEHNR and CDR2 is FQNEAQ (reference sequence). The V end was cut by 5 bases, the J end by 2 bases, with 16 bases between. This CDR3 is built from 16 residues. CDR3 DNA: TGTGCCAGCAGCCGAAGGCAGACCAAGGCTGGAAACACCATATATTTT. As protein: CASSRRQTKAGNTIYF. Together with reference TRBV7-9 and TRBJ1-3, the CDR3 gives the full variable domain: DTGVSQNPRHKITKRGQNVTFRCDPISEHNRLYWYRQTLGQGPEFLTYFQNEAQLEKSRLLSDRFSAERPKGSFSTLEIQRTEQGDSAMYLCASSRRQTKAGNTIYFGEGSWLTVV.

V usage is TRBV7-9 and J usage is TRBJ2-1, with a possible D match to TRBD2 (6 bases). CDR1 SEHNR and CDR2 FQNEAQ come from the germline V gene (reference sequence). CDR3 size: 14 residues. V was shortened by 5 bases and J by 5 bases, with 13 bases between the two germline ends. The CDR3 bases are TGTGCCAGCAGCCTGGGACTGCGCAACAATGAGCAGTTCTTC. Amino acids: CASSLGLRNNEQFF.

This clone was counted once. The chain recombines TRBV9 with TRBJ1-4; D remains ambiguous. The CDR3 totals 17 residues. Between the trimmed V and J ends, which lost 3 bases and 4 bases, there was a span of 19 bases. Per germline, CDR1 SGDLS and CDR2 YYNGEE. The CDR3 DNA reads as TGTGCCAGCAGCGCGGACCCCACCAGGTCCCTTAATGAAAAACTGTTTTTT. This encodes CASSADPTRSLNEKLFF.

The J gene is TRBJ1-5, the V gene TRBV7-9; 7 nucleotides match TRBD1. This CDR3 spans 16 amino acids. The V gene end was trimmed by 3 bases and the J gene end by 3 bases; junction bases not matched to a gene: 8. Germline assignment: CDR1 SEHNR and CDR2 FQNEAQ (reference sequence). Written as DNA, the CDR3 is TGTGCCAGCAGCTTTGGGACCGGGACAGACAATCAGCCCCAGCATTTT. Translating it yields CASSFGTGTDNQPQHF.

This rearrangement joins TRBV7-2 to TRBJ2-5; 7 bases agree with TRBD1. V shed 1 base, J shed 4 bases, and the junction held 0 bases outside the gene matches. Per the germline V gene, CDR1 is SGHTA and CDR2 is FQGNSA. The CDR3 runs to 13 residues. The CDR3 region is CASSLDRGETQYF. The CDR3 DNA sequence: TGTGCCAGCAGCTTAGACAGGGGAGAGACCCAGTACTTC.

This clone was found a few times. The J gene is TRBJ1-1, the V gene TRBV7-9; tentatively, D is TRBD1 (5 bases). This CDR3 spans 13 amino acids. CDR1 SEHNR and CDR2 FQNEAQ come from the germline V gene (reference sequence). V was pared by 5 bases and J by 6 bases, with 13 bases between. In DNA form, the CDR3 reads TGTGCCAGCAGCGATCCGGGACTCTCTGAAGCTTTCTTT. Its translation: CASSDPGLSEAFF.

V gene TRBV6-4 combines with J gene TRBJ2-3; D not resolved. Germline V gene data show CDR1 as MRHNA and CDR2 as SNTAGT. The CDR3 has 16 residues. V was trimmed by 0 bases and J by 0 bases, leaving 10 bases between them. This CDR3 reads CASSDSSMTSTDTQYF. CDR3 sequence (DNA): TGTGCCAGCAGTGACTCGAGCATGACTAGCACAGATACGCAGTATTTT.

The rearrangement uses TRBV6-5 and TRBJ1-1, with D possibly TRBD1 on 5 matching bases. Trimming shortened V by 4 bases and J by 2 bases, and 11 bases separated the two germline ends. The CDR3 runs 14 residues. Germline-derived CDR1 and CDR2 are MNHEY and SVGAGI. CDR3 sequence (DNA): TGTGCCAGCAGTTGGCAGGGAGGAAACACTGAAGCTTTCTTT. Its translation is CASSWQGGNTEAFF.

This clone was observed once. The chain links TRBV7-9 to TRBJ2-7, with unresolved D. The CDR3 is made up of 15 amino acids. The germline CDR1 and CDR2 sequences are SEHNR and FQNEAQ (reference sequence). V was clipped by 4 bases and J by 6 bases, with 19 bases between them. The CDR3 DNA follows: TGTGCCAGCAGCTCTATACGGACGTCGGGTGCCGAGCAGTACTTC. Residues: CASSSIRTSGAEQYF.

The V gene is TRBV19, the J gene TRBJ1-2; TRBD1 matches 7 bases. CDR3 size: 17 residues. V gave up 5 bases and J gave up 5 bases; unmatched junction bases: 17. Germline V gene sequence: CDR1 LNHDA, CDR2 SQIVND (reference sequence). The CDR3 DNA is TGTGCCAGTAGTGCCATAGATAGGACAGGATCTCTTTATGGCTACACCTTC. Translation: CASSAIDRTGSLYGYTF.

V usage is TRBV29-1 and J usage is TRBJ2-7, with D unclear. Germline CDR1 and CDR2: SQVTM and ANQGSEA. The CDR3 totals 12 residues. V shed 3 bases and J shed 5 bases, with 11 bases lying between them. CDR3 loop: CSVEKDVNEQYF. The CDR3 nucleotides are TGCAGCGTTGAGAAGGACGTGAACGAGCAGTACTTC.

The chain combines TRBV28 with TRBJ1-1, with D perhaps matching TRBD1 (5 bases). V shed 3 bases and J shed 0 bases, with 23 bases lying between them. The CDR3 totals 19 residues. Per germline, CDR1 MDHEN and CDR2 SYDVKM. CDR3 nucleotides: TGTGCCAGCAGTTTCGTAGCAGGAGCCTGGGGGGTTATGAACACTGAAGCTTTCTTT. Protein product: CASSFVAGAWGVMNTEAFF.

Turning to this clone: An end of the junction does not agree with germline; a read error may underlie this. V gene TRBV5-1 combines with J gene TRBJ2-2; 11 bases are a match to TRBD1. CDR1 and CDR2 from the germline V gene are SGHRS and YFSETQ. There are 19 residues in the CDR3. CDR3 protein: CASNLIIGDPGQGAGELFF. The CDR3 DNA reads TGCGCCAGCAACTTGATAATAGGGGATCCGGGACAGGGGGCCGGGGAGCTGTTTTTT.